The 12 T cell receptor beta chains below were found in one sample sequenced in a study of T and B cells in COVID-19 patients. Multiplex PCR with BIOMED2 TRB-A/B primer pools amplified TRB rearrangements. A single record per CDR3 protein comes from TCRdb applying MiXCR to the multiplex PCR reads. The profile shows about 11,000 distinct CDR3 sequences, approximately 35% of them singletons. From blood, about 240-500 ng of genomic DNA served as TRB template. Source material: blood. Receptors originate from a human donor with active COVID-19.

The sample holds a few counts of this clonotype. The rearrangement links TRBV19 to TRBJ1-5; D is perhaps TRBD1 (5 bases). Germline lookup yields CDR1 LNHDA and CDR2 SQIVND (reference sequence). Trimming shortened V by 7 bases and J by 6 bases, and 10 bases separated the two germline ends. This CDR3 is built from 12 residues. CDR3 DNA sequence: TGTGCCAGTACCGAAGGGACTCAGCCCCAGCATTTT. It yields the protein CASTEGTQPQHF.

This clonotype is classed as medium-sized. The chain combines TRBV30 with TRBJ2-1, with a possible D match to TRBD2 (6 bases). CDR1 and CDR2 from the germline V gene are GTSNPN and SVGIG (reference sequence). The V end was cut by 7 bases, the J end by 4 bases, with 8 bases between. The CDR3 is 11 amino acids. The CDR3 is CASGGYNEQFF. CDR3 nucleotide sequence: TGTGCCTCCGGGGGATACAATGAGCAGTTCTTC.

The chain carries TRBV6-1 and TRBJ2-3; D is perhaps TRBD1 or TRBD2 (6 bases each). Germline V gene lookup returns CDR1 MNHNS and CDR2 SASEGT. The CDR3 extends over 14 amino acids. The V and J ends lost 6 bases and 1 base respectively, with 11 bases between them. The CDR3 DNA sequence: TGTGCCAGCAGCTACAGGGAGGGCACAGATACGCAGTATTTT. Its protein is CASSYREGTDTQYF.

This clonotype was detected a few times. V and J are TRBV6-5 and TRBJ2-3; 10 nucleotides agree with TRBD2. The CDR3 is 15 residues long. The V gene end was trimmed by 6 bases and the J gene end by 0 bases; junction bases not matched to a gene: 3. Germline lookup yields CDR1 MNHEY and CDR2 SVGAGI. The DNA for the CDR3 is TGTGCCAGCAGGCTAGCGGGGGCAAGCACAGATACGCAGTATTTT. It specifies CASRLAGASTDTQYF.

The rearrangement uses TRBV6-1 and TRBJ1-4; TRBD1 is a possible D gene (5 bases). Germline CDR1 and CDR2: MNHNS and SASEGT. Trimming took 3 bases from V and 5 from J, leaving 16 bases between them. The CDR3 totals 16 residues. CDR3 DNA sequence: TGTGCCAGCAGTGAGGGACTCCCAAATAGGAATGAAAAACTGTTTTTT. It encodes CASSEGLPNRNEKLFF.

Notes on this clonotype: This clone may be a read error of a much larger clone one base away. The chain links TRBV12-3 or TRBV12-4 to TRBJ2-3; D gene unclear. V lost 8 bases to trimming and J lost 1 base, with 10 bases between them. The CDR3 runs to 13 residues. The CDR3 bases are TGTGCCAGCCGGCTAGTGGGCACAGATACGCAGTATTTT. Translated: CASRLVGTDTQYF.

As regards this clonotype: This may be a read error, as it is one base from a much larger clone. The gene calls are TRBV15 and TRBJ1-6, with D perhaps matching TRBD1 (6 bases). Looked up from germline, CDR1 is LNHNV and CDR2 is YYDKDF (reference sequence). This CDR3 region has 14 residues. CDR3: CATSLGGGNSPLRF. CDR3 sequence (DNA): TGTGCCACCTCGTTGGGAGGGGGTAATTCACCCCTCCGCTTT.

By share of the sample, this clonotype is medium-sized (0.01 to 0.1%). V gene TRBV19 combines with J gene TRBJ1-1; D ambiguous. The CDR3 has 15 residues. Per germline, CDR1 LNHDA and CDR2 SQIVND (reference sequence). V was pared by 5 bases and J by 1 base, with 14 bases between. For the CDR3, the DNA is TGTGCCAGTAGTCCTACCAGGTCAGGGAACACTGAAGCTTTCTTT. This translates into CASSPTRSGNTEAFF.

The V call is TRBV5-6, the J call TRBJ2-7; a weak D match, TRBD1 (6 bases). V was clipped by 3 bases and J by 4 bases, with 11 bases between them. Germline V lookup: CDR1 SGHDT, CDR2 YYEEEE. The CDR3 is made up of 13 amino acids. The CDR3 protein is CASSSDRIYEQYF. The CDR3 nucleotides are TGTGCCAGCAGCTCCGACAGGATTTACGAGCAGTACTTC.

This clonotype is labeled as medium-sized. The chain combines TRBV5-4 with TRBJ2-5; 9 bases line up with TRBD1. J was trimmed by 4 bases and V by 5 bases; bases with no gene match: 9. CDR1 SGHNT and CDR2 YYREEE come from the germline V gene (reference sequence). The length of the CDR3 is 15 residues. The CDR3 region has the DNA TGTGCCAGCAGGCGAGGGGGGACAGGGACAGAGACCCAGTACTTC. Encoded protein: CASRRGGTGTETQYF.

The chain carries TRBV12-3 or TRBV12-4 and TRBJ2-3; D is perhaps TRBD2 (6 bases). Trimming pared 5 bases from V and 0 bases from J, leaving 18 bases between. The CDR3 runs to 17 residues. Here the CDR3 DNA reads TGTGCCAGCAGTCCTTTTGTGGGGGGAACTAGCACAGATACGCAGTATTTT. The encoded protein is CASSPFVGGTSTDTQYF.

The CDR3 DNA sequence: TGTGCCAGCCGGGACAGGGGTGACACCGGGGAGCTGTTTTTT. Translation: CASRDRGDTGELFF. The rearrangement links TRBV6-1 to TRBJ2-2; TRBD1 aligns across 10 bases. The ends lost 8 bases at V and 3 bases at J; junction bases unmatched: 3. The CDR3 totals 14 residues. The germline V gene encodes CDR1 MNHNS and CDR2 SASEGT.